These T cell receptor beta chains were read from a single sample in a study of cytomegalovirus exposure and HLA in healthy donors. Sequencing used immunoSEQ multiplex PCR; TCRdb keeps in-frame clones, though not all of them. The table has around 210,000 clones, around 80% seen once. Sequenced input: PBMCs. Source of these receptors: a boy younger than 18 in good health and CMV-seronegative. Both conserved end residues are part of each CDR3.

v_call	cdr3_aa
TRBV19	CASSIAPGTGYHGELFF
TRBV4-2	CASSQDGDRPYQPQHF
TRBV5-1	CASSQTGDNQPQHF
TRBV19	CASSPSVSRAYEQYF
TRBV29-1	CSVEGQGNNYGYTF
TRBV7-9	CASSSAGTSGYNEQFF
TRBV29-1	CSARQGAWYEQYF
TRBV6-1	CASSQTGLNQPQHF
TRBV2	CASRELAPTGELFF
TRBV10-3	CAISESKVWYSGGTEAFF
TRBV7-9	CSSSSLKGQHNQPQHF
TRBV7-2	CASSPFPRGADTQYF
TRBV15	CATSPGRRETGELFF
TRBV6-5	CASSLAGGRQETQYF
TRBV7-9	CSSSFLYEQYF
TRBV13	CASSAGQGAYSPLHF
TRBV27	CASSSTTGSPLHF
TRBV9	CASSVVGASRNEQFF
TRBV27	CASSLYSDRGGTYNEQFF
TRBV11-2	CASSLGLVRDEQYF
TRBV27	CASSARAGAYSGANVLTF
TRBV6-5	CASSSQGAGQPQHF
TRBV10-3	CAIRAAGVREQFF
TRBV5-6	CASSHRDRAVYGYTF
TRBV10-3	CAIASGGDTEAFF
TRBV6-1	CAVDRGLFSGNTIYF